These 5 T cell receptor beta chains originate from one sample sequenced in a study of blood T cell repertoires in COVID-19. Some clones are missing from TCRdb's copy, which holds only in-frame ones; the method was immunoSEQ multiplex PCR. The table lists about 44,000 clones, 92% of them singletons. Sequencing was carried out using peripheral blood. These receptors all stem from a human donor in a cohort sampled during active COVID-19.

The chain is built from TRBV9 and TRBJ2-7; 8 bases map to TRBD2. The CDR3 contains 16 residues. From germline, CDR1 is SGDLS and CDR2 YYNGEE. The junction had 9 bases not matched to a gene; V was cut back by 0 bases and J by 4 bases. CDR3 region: CASSVATGGRGYEQYF. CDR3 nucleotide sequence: TGTGCCAGCAGCGTAGCGACGGGGGGGCGAGGGTACGAGCAGTACTTC.

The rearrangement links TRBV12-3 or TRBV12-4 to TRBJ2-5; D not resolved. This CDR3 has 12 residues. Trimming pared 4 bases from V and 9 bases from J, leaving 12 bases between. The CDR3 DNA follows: TGTGCCAGCAGTTCGTCACCGGCGGCCCAGTACTTC. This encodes CASSSSPAAQYF.

Here the CDR3 reads CASSPRGQGLRGAGDTQYF. The CDR3 region has the DNA TGCGCCAGCAGCCCGAGGGGACAGGGATTGCGGGGGGCCGGAGATACGCAGTATTTT. The chain has TRBV5-1 and TRBJ2-3, with D perhaps TRBD1 (9 bases). This CDR3 has 19 amino acids. V was trimmed by 4 bases and J by 5 bases, leaving 29 bases between them. Germline V gene sequence: CDR1 SGHRS, CDR2 YFSETQ.

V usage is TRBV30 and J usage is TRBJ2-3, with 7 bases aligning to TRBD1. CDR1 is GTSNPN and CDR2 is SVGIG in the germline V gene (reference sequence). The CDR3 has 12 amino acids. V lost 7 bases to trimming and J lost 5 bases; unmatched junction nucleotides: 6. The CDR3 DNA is TGTGCCTCACACCGGGACAGAGATACGCAGTATTTT. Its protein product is CASHRDRDTQYF.

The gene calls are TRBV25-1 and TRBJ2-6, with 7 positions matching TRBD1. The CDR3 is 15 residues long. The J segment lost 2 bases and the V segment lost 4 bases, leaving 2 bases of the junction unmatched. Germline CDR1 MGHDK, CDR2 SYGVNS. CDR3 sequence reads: CASSGGTAGANVLTF. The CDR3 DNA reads TGTGCCAGCAGTGGAGGGACAGCTGGGGCCAACGTCCTGACTTTC.